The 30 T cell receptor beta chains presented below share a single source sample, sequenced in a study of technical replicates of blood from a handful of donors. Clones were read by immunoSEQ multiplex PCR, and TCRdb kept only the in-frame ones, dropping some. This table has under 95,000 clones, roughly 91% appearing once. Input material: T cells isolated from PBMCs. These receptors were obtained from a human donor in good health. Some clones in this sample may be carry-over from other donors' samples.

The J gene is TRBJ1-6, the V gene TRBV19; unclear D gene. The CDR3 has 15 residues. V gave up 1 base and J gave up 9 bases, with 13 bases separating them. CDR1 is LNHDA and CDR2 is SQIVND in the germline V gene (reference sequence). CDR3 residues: CASSIVPAGGSPLHF. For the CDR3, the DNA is TGTGCCAGTAGTATAGTTCCAGCGGGAGGTTCACCCCTCCACTTT.

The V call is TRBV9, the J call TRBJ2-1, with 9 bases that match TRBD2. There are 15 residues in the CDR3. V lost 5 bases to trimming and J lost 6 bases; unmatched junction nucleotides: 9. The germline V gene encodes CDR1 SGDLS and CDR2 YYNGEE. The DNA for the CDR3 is TGTGCCAGCAGGGATTTAGCGGGAGTAACCAATGAGCAGTTCTTC. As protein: CASRDLAGVTNEQFF.

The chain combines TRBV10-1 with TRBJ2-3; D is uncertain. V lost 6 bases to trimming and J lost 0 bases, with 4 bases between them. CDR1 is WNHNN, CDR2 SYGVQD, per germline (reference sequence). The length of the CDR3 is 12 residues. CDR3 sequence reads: CASSPSTDTQYF. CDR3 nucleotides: TGCGCCAGCAGCCCAAGCACAGATACGCAGTATTTT.

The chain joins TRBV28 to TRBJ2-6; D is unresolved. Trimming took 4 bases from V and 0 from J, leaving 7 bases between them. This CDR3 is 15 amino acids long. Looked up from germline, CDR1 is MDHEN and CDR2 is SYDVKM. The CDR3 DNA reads TGTGCCAGCAGTTCTCACAGCTCTGGGGCCAACGTCCTGACTTTC. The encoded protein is CASSSHSSGANVLTF.

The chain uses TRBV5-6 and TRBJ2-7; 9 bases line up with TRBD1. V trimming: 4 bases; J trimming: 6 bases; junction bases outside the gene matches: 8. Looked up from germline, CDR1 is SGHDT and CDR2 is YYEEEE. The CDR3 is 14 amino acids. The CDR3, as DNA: TGTGCCAGCAGCAAGGGACAGGGAATAAGCGAGCAGTACTTC. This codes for CASSKGQGISEQYF.

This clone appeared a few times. The CDR3 region is CATQEAFF. In nucleotides, the CDR3 is TGTGCCACCCAAGAAGCTTTCTTT. This chain joins TRBV28 and TRBJ1-1; D gene uncertain. The CDR3 extends over 8 amino acids. CDR1 is MDHEN, CDR2 SYDVKM, per germline. The V end lost 10 bases, the J end lost 8 bases, and 5 bases lay between the germline ends.

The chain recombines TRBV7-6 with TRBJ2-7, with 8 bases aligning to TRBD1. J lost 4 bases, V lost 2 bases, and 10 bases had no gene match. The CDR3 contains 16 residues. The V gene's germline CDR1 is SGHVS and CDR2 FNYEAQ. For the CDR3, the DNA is TGTGCCAGCAGCTTACAGCCCGGACAGGGTTTTTACGAGCAGTACTTC. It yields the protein CASSLQPGQGFYEQYF.

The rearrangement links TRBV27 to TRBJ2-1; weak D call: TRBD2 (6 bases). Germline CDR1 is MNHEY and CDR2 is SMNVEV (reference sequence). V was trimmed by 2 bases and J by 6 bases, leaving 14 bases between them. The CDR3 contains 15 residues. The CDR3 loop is CASSLAIGGSNEQFF. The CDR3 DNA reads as TGTGCCAGCAGTTTAGCGATCGGGGGAAGCAATGAGCAGTTCTTC.

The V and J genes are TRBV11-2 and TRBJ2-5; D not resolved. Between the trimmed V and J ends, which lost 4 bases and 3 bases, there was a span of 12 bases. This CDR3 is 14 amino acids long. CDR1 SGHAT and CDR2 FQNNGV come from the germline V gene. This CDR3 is CASSSTLIEETQYF. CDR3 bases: TGTGCCAGCAGCTCCACCTTGATAGAAGAGACCCAGTACTTC.

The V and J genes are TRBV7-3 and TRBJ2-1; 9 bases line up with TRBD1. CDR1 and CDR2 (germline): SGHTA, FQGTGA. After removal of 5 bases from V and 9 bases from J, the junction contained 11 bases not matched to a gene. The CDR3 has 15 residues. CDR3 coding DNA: TGTGCCAGCAGCCCCCGGACAGGGGTTGGTGGTGAGCAGTTCTTC. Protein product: CASSPRTGVGGEQFF.

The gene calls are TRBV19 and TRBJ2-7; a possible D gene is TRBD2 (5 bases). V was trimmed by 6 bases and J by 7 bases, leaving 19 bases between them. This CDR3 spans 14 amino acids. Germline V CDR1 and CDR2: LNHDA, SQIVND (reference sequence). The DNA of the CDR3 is TGTGCCAGTAGCTCGGCTAGCCCCGGTGGTGAGCAGTACTTC. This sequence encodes CASSSASPGGEQYF.

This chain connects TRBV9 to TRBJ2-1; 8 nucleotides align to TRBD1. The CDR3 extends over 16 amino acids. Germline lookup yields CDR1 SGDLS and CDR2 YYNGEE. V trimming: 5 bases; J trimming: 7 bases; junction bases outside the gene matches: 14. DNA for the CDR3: TGTGCCAGCAGTTTATCGGGGGCAGGGGGCTCGAATGAGCAGTTCTTC. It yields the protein CASSLSGAGGSNEQFF.

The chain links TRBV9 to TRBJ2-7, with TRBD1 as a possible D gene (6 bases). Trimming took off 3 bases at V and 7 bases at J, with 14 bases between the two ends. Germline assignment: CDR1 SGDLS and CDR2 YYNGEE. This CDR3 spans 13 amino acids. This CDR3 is CASSEGVKGEQYF. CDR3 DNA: TGTGCCAGCAGCGAGGGGGTGAAAGGAGAGCAGTACTTC.

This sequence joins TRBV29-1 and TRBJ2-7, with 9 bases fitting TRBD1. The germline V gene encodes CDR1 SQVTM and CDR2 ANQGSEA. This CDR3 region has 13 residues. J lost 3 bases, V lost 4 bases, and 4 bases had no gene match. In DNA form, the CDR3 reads TGCAGCGTTGCTGGGACAGGGATCTACGAGCAGTACTTC. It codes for CSVAGTGIYEQYF.

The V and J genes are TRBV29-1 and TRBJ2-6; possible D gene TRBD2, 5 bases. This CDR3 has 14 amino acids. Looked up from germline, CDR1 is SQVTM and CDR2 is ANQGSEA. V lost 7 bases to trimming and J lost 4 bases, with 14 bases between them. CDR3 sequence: CSARAGGGANVLTF. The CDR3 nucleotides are TGCAGCGCCCGGGCGGGTGGCGGGGCCAACGTCCTGACTTTC.

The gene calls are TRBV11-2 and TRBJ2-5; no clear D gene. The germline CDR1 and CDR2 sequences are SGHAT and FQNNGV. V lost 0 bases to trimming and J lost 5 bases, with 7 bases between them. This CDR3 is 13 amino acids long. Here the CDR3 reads CASSLDRLETQYF. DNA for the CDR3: TGTGCCAGCAGCTTAGACAGATTGGAGACCCAGTACTTC. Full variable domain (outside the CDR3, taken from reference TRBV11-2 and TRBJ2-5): EAGVAQSPRYKIIEKRQSVAFWCNPISGHATLYWYQQILGQGPKLLIQFQNNGVVDDSQLPKDRFSAERLKGVDSTLKIQPAKLEDSAVYLCASSLDRLETQYFGPGTRLLVL.

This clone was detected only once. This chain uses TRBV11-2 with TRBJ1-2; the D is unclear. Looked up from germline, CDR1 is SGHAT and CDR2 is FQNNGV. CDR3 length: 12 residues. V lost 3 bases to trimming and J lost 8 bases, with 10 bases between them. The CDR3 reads CASSLSIIGYTF. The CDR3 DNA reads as TGTGCCAGCAGCTTGTCTATTATCGGCTACACCTTC.

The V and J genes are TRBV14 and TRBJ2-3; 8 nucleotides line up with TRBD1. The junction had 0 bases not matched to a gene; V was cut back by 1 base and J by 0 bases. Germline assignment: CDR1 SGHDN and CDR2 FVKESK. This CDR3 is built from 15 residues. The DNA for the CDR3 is TGTGCCAGCAGCCAAGGGACAGGGAGCACAGATACGCAGTATTTT. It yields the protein CASSQGTGSTDTQYF.

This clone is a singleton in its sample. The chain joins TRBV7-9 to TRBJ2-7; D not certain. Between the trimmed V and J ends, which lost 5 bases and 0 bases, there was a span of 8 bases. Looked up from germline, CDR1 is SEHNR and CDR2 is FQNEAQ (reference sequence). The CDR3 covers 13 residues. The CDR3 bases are TGTGCCAGCAGCCCTAGGAGCTCCTACGAGCAGTACTTC. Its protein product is CASSPRSSYEQYF.

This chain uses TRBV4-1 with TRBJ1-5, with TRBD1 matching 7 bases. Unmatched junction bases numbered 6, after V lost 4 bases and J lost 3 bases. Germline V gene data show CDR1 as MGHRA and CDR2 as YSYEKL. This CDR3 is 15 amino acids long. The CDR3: CASSRGDSPNQPQHF. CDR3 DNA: TGCGCCAGCAGCCGAGGGGACAGCCCCAATCAGCCCCAGCATTTT.

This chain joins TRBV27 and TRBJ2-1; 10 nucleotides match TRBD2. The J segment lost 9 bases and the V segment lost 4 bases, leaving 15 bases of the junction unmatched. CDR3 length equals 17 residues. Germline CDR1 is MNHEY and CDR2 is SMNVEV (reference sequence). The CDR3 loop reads CASSSEASGSYLGEQFF. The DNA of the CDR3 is TGTGCCAGCAGTTCAGAGGCTAGCGGGAGCTACTTGGGTGAGCAGTTCTTC.

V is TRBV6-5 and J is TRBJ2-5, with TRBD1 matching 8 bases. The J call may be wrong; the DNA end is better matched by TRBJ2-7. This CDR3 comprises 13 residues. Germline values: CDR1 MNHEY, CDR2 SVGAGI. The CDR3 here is CASSRTGIYEQYF. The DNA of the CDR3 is TGTGCCAGCAGCCGGACAGGGATCTACGAGCAGTACTTC.

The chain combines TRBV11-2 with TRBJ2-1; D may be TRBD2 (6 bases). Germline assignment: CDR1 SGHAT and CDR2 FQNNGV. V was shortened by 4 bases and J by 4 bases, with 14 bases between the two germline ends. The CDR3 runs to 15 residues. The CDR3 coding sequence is TGTGCCAGCAGCTCTCGACGGGGGTTGTACAATGAGCAGTTCTTC. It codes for CASSSRRGLYNEQFF.

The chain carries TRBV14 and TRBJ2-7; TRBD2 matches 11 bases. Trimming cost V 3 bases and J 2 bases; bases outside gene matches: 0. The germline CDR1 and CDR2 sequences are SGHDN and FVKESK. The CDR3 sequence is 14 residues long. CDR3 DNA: TGTGCCAGCAGCCAGGGACTAGCGGCCTACGAGCAGTACTTC. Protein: CASSQGLAAYEQYF.

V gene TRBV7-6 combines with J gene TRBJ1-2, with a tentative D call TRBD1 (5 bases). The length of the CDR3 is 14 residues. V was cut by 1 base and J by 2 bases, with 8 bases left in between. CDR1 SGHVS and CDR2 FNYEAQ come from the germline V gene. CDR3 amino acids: CASSLGAGNYGYTF. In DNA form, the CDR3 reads TGTGCCAGCAGCTTAGGTGCAGGGAACTATGGCTACACCTTC. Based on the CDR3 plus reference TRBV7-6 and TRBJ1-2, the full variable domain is GAGVSQSPRYKVTKRGQDVALRCDPISGHVSLYWYRQALGQGPEFLTYFNYEAQQDKSGLPNDRFSAERPEGSISTLTIQRTEQRDSAMYRCASSLGAGNYGYTFGSGTRLTVV.

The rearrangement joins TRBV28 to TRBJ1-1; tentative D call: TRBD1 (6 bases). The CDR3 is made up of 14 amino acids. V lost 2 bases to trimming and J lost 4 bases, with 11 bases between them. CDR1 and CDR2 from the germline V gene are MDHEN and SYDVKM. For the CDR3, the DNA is TGTGCCAGCAGTTTACATCGGGGGGCCACTGAAGCTTTCTTT. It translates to CASSLHRGATEAFF.

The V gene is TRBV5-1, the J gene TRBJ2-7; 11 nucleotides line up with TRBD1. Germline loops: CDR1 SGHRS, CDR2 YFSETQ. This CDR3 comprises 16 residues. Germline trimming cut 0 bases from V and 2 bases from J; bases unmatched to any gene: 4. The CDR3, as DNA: TGCGCCAGCAGCTTGGTGCGGACAGGGGGCACCTACGAGCAGTACTTC. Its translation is CASSLVRTGGTYEQYF. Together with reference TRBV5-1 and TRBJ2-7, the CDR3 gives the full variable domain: KAGVTQTPRYLIKTRGQQVTLSCSPISGHRSVSWYQQTPGQGLQFLFEYFSETQRNKGNFPGRFSGRQFSNSRSEMNVSTLELGDSALYLCASSLVRTGGTYEQYFGPGTRLTVT.

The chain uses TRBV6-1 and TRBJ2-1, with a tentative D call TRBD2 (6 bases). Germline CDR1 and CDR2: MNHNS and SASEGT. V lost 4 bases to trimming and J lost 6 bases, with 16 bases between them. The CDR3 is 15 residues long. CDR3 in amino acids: CASSGSGLRANEQFF. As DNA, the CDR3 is TGTGCCAGCAGTGGATCGGGACTTCGAGCCAATGAGCAGTTCTTC.

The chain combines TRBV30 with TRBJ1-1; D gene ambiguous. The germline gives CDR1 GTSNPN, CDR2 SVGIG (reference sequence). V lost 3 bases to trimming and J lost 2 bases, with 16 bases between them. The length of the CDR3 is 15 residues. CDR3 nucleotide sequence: TGTGCCTGGAGCCACCTTGGCATCTTCAACACTGAAGCTTTCTTT. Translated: CAWSHLGIFNTEAFF.

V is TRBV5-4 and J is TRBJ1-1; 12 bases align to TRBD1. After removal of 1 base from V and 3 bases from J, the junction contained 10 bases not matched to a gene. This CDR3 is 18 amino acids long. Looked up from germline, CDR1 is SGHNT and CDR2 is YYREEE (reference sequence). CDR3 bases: TGTGCCAGCAGCTTGATGGGGACAGGGGGCGTAGCGGACACTGAAGCTTTCTTT. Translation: CASSLMGTGGVADTEAFF.